This is a list of T cell receptor beta chains from one sample in a study of PD-L1 blockade in urothelial cancer. This table comes from immunoSEQ multiplex PCR, and its TCRdb copy is limited to in-frame clones, with some not included. The top ten clones hold 3% to 4% of a sample with approximately 50,000 clones, roughly four fifths of them seen once. The sample was PBMCs, taken around atezolizumab (anti-PD-L1) treatment. These TCRs come from a man aged 65 to 85 with urothelial cancer. CDR3s include the opening cysteine and the closing phenylalanine or tryptophan. Fields, in order: clone size, V gene, J gene, CDR3 protein. Only part of the rows carry a size: once, few, many, or a class if the clone is expanded.

-,TRBV27,TRBJ1-3,CASSRQGRMGSGNTIYF
-,TRBV7-2,TRBJ1-1,CASSLGGPPNTEAFF
-,TRBV4-3,TRBJ2-4,CASSQAEQGAGIQYF
-,TRBV25-1,TRBJ2-1,CASSEPGDNEQFF
-,TRBV5-1,TRBJ2-1,CASSLETRADEQFF
-,TRBV7-6,TRBJ2-6,CASSLMNSGANVLTF
-,TRBV5-1,TRBJ1-5,CASSPEAGGNQPQHF
-,TRBV28,TRBJ1-3,CASRLSPGSGNTIYF
-,TRBV9,TRBJ2-2,CASSVVGGSTGELFF
few,TRBV9,TRBJ1-6,CASSVRPTGFSPLHF
-,TRBV7-9,TRBJ1-1,CASSLTFARRRAFF
few,TRBV6-5,TRBJ1-1,CASSQGTEAFF
-,TRBV6-5,TRBJ2-5,CASSYSRAGVGETQYF